The 31 T cell receptor beta chains below all came from one sample that was sequenced in a study of OX40 agonist ivuxolimab in advanced cancers. Method: immunoSEQ multiplex PCR; TCRdb's copy keeps in-frame clones and lacks some. Among 15,000 to 20,000 clones listed, about two thirds were seen once. The sequencing used CD4+ or CD8+ T cells sorted from blood, collected in a trial of the OX40 agonist ivuxolimab. The receptor source for this set is an adult with an advanced solid tumor such as melanoma, head and neck, liver or kidney cancer.

The chain employs TRBV19 and TRBJ2-3; 10 positions agree with TRBD2. Germline assignment: CDR1 LNHDA and CDR2 SQIVND (reference sequence). V shed 1 base and J 4 bases; nucleotides not matched to a gene: 2. The CDR3 sequence is 15 residues long. The CDR3 nucleotides are TGTGCCAGTAGTATAGGGACTAGCGGCGCAGATACGCAGTATTTT. Translated, it gives CASSIGTSGADTQYF.

The rearrangement uses TRBV6-6 and TRBJ2-1; tentatively, D is TRBD2 (5 bases). CDR1 and CDR2 from the germline V gene are MNHNY and SVGAGI (reference sequence). Trimming shortened V by 2 bases and J by 4 bases, and 6 bases separated the two germline ends. CDR3 length: 13 residues. The CDR3 sequence is CASSYGGYNEQFF. The CDR3 DNA follows: TGTGCCAGCAGTTACGGCGGGTACAATGAGCAGTTCTTC.

This clone has only a few counts. The chain employs TRBV28 and TRBJ2-7; possible D gene TRBD2, 6 bases. This CDR3 is built from 15 residues. CDR1 and CDR2 from the germline V gene are MDHEN and SYDVKM. The V end was cut by 7 bases, the J end by 2 bases, with 18 bases between. The CDR3 here is CASNLASSYAYEQYF. CDR3 in DNA: TGTGCCAGCAACCTAGCGTCGAGCTATGCCTACGAGCAGTACTTC.

The chain joins TRBV11-2 to TRBJ1-1; TRBD1 might be the D (5 bases). Germline lookup yields CDR1 SGHAT and CDR2 FQNNGV. Trimming took 8 bases from V and 0 from J, leaving 16 bases between them. The CDR3 runs to 15 residues. Here the CDR3 reads CASSSGQGVNTEAFF. CDR3 sequence (DNA): TGTGCCAGCTCCTCCGGGCAGGGTGTGAACACTGAAGCTTTCTTT. The full variable domain, rest sourced from reference TRBV11-2 and TRBJ1-1, is EAGVAQSPRYKIIEKRQSVAFWCNPISGHATLYWYQQILGQGPKLLIQFQNNGVVDDSQLPKDRFSAERLKGVDSTLKIQPAKLEDSAVYLCASSSGQGVNTEAFFGQGTRLTVV.

This clone has a single count. The gene calls are TRBV4-3 and TRBJ1-2; 12 nucleotides match TRBD1. The germline gives CDR1 LGHNA, CDR2 YSLEER. CDR3 length: 18 amino acids. The junction had 13 bases not matched to a gene; V was cut back by 1 base and J by 7 bases. CDR3 protein: CASSQGVSTGTGGSGYTF. In nucleotides, the CDR3 is TGCGCCAGCAGCCAAGGCGTTTCAACCGGGACAGGGGGCTCTGGCTACACCTTC.

The CDR3 bases are TGTGCCAGCAGCCAAGTGGGGACAGGGGACACCGGGGAGCTGTTTTTT. It yields the protein CASSQVGTGDTGELFF. The chain couples TRBV14 to TRBJ2-2; 10 bases line up with TRBD1. Germline CDR1 SGHDN, CDR2 FVKESK. The CDR3 covers 16 residues. V trimming: 1 base; J trimming: 3 bases; junction bases outside the gene matches: 2.

The V call is TRBV19, the J call TRBJ1-4, with a weak D call TRBD1 (5 bases). This CDR3 spans 16 amino acids. Germline V gives CDR1 LNHDA, CDR2 SQIVND (reference sequence). V was trimmed by 6 bases and J by 6 bases, leaving 20 bases between them. For the CDR3, the DNA is TGTGCCAGTAGACCTCTATCGTGGGGCTCGGATGAAAAACTGTTTTTT. As protein: CASRPLSWGSDEKLFF.

This chain links TRBV28 with TRBJ2-7; TRBD2 might be the D (6 bases). There are 12 residues in the CDR3. Germline assignment: CDR1 MDHEN and CDR2 SYDVKM. Trimming stripped 6 bases from V and 9 bases from J, with 15 bases between. CDR3 nucleotides: TGTGCCAGCAGCTCCGGGACTCCGTGGCAGTACTTC. Its protein is CASSSGTPWQYF. The complete variable domain, with remaining parts taken from reference TRBV28 and TRBJ2-7, reads DVKVTQSSRYLVKRTGEKVFLECVQDMDHENMFWYRQDPGLGLRLIYFSYDVKMKEKGDIPEGYSVSREKKERFSLILESASTNQTSMYLCASSSGTPWQYFGPGTRLTVT.

This chain uses TRBV30 with TRBJ2-5; D is undetermined. CDR1 is GTSNPN, CDR2 SVGIG, per germline (reference sequence). This CDR3 is built from 11 residues. Trimming shortened V by 0 bases and J by 5 bases, and 4 bases separated the two germline ends. CDR3 sequence reads: CAWSVSETQYF. CDR3 nucleotides: TGTGCCTGGAGTGTAAGCGAGACCCAGTACTTC.

The chain has TRBV6-5 and TRBJ2-2, with D perhaps TRBD2 (5 bases). V was cut by 9 bases and J by 9 bases, with 17 bases left in between. The CDR3 covers 13 residues. In germline, CDR1 is MNHEY, CDR2 SVGAGI. The chain's CDR3 is CARGDRDVRELFF. Written as DNA, the CDR3 is TGTGCCAGGGGAGACCGAGATGTCCGGGAGCTGTTTTTT.

The CDR3 sequence: CASSRGGEQYF. The DNA for the CDR3 is TGTGCCAGCAGCCGCGGGGGCGAGCAGTACTTC. The chain has TRBV28 and TRBJ2-5; 7 nucleotides align to TRBD2. The closer fit of TRBJ2-7 to the DNA end suggests the J call may be wrong. Germline CDR1 and CDR2: MDHEN and SYDVKM. The CDR3 extends over 11 amino acids.

With regard to this clone: Other nucleotide sequences from this sample produce the same CDR3. V and J are TRBV5-1 and TRBJ1-1; 7 bases fit TRBD1. Per germline, CDR1 SGHRS and CDR2 YFSETQ. V lost 0 bases, J lost 0 bases, and 2 bases stayed unmatched. There are 15 residues in the CDR3. The CDR3: CASSLEGQLNTEAFF. CDR3 DNA: TGCGCCAGCAGCTTGGAGGGACAGCTGAACACTGAAGCTTTCTTT.

The rearrangement links TRBV15 to TRBJ2-4; D call uncertain. CDR3 size: 12 residues. Trimming cost V 0 bases and J 7 bases, with 4 bases left between them. CDR1 is LNHNV and CDR2 is YYDKDF in the germline V gene (reference sequence). CDR3 in DNA: TGTGCCACCAGCAGAGATGCGAACATTCAGTACTTC. This codes for CATSRDANIQYF.

The chain uses TRBV21-1 and TRBJ1-1; the DNA was not compared with TRBD1, the D call given in the table. TRBV21-1 is a listed pseudogene. The CDR3 extends over 15 amino acids. CDR3 DNA: TGTGCCAGCAGCCCCCAGGCAAGGCTGAACACTGAAGCTTTCTTT. It specifies CASSPQARLNTEAFF.

The chain employs TRBV7-9 and TRBJ2-7, with D tentatively TRBD1 (5 bases). CDR1 is SEHNR, CDR2 FQNEAQ, per germline (reference sequence). There are 15 residues in the CDR3. V was cut by 4 bases and J by 6 bases, with 19 bases left in between. For the CDR3, the DNA is TGTGCCAGCAGCTACCCGGAAAGGGGCAAGATCGAGCAGTACTTC. This sequence encodes CASSYPERGKIEQYF.

This chain links TRBV18 with TRBJ2-1; TRBD1 matches 9 bases. Germline V lookup: CDR1 KGHSH, CDR2 LQKENI. This CDR3 is built from 19 residues. The ends lost 5 bases at V and 3 bases at J; junction bases unmatched: 17. The CDR3 sequence: CASSSTGGPGRDFYNEQFF. In nucleotides, the CDR3 is TGTGCCAGCTCATCGACAGGGGGACCCGGGCGGGATTTCTACAATGAGCAGTTCTTC.

This chain connects TRBV4-3 to TRBJ2-3, with D tentatively TRBD1 (6 bases). With 0 bases removed from V and 2 bases from J, the gap between germline ends came to 12 bases. The CDR3 loop spans 16 amino acids. CDR1 and CDR2 (germline): LGHNA, YSLEER. The CDR3 DNA sequence: TGCGCCAGCAGCCAAGACGGGACAAAGAACACAGATACGCAGTATTTT. This codes for CASSQDGTKNTDTQYF.

The V call is TRBV4-3, the J call TRBJ1-2; D possibly corresponds to TRBD1 (5 bases). Per germline, CDR1 LGHNA and CDR2 YSLEER. The CDR3 sequence is 15 residues long. The V gene lost 0 bases and the J gene lost 4 bases, with 12 bases spanning the gap. CDR3 sequence (DNA): TGCGCCAGCAGCCAAGATCAAGCAGGGTCCTATGGCTACACCTTC. This sequence encodes CASSQDQAGSYGYTF.

The CDR3 sequence is CASSIGQGDTEAFF. The CDR3 nucleotides are TGTGCCAGCAGCATCGGACAGGGCGACACTGAAGCTTTCTTT. The V gene is TRBV7-8, the J gene TRBJ1-1; TRBD1 aligns across 8 bases. Germline loops: CDR1 SGHVS, CDR2 FQNEAQ. V dropped 5 bases and J dropped 3; count of bases not matched to a gene: 5. The CDR3 length is 14 residues.

A single count supports this clone. The rearrangement uses TRBV6-5 and TRBJ2-7; D uncertain. The CDR3 length is 15 residues. V lost 0 bases to trimming and J lost 1 base, with 10 bases between them. CDR1 and CDR2 (germline): MNHEY, SVGAGI. The CDR3 sequence: CASSYSPDGSYEQYF. The DNA for the CDR3 is TGTGCCAGCAGTTACTCGCCCGACGGGTCCTACGAGCAGTACTTC.

V and J are TRBV28 and TRBJ1-2; D unclear. In germline, CDR1 is MDHEN, CDR2 SYDVKM. Trimming pared 3 bases from V and 5 bases from J, leaving 16 bases between. CDR3 size: 15 residues. Written as DNA, the CDR3 is TGTGCCAGCAGTTTTCCCGCCCTGGACCCATATGGCTACACCTTC. Its protein product is CASSFPALDPYGYTF.

The J gene is TRBJ2-1, the V gene TRBV7-3, with TRBD2 identical over 14 bases. CDR3 size: 15 residues. The germline V gene has CDR1 SGHTA and CDR2 FQGTGA. Trimming took 1 base from V and 9 from J; bases not matched to a gene: 2. The CDR3 protein is CASSLSGTSGSEQFF. The DNA for the CDR3 is TGTGCCAGCAGCTTAAGCGGGACTAGCGGGAGTGAGCAGTTCTTC. The full variable domain, completed using reference TRBV7-3 and TRBJ2-1, is GAGVSQTPSNKVTEKGKYVELRCDPISGHTALYWYRQSLGQGPEFLIYFQGTGAADDSGLPNDRFFAVRPEGSVSTLKIQRTERGDSAVYLCASSLSGTSGSEQFFGPGTRLTVL.

The chain couples TRBV2 to TRBJ1-6; D gene ambiguous. The V end was cut by 7 bases, the J end by 10 bases, with 23 bases between. The CDR3 length is 16 residues. Germline V gene data show CDR1 as SNHLY and CDR2 as FYNNEI. CDR3 region: CASTHPNGEGVSPLHF. CDR3 DNA sequence: TGTGCCAGCACCCATCCCAACGGGGAAGGTGTCTCACCCCTCCACTTT.

The V gene is TRBV10-2, the J gene TRBJ2-2; no definite D call. V lost 6 bases and J 0 bases, leaving 11 bases between the germline ends. Germline V gives CDR1 WSHSY, CDR2 SAAADI. CDR3 length equals 15 residues. The CDR3 DNA sequence: TGCGCCAGCAGCTCAATGGGGACGAACACCGGGGAGCTGTTTTTT. Protein product: CASSSMGTNTGELFF.

V usage is TRBV5-4 and J usage is TRBJ2-2, with 7 bases that match TRBD1. J was trimmed by 2 bases and V by 7 bases; bases with no gene match: 8. The CDR3 consists of 15 residues. CDR1 is SGHNT, CDR2 YYREEE, per germline (reference sequence). In DNA, the CDR3 is TGTGCCAGCGGAAACCGGGACAGAAACACCGGGGAGCTGTTTTTT. It translates to CASGNRDRNTGELFF.

The V and J genes are TRBV2 and TRBJ2-5; 11 bases match TRBD1. The tail of the sequence fits TRBJ2-7 better, so the J call may be wrong. The germline gives CDR1 SNHLY, CDR2 FYNNEI. The CDR3 loop spans 16 amino acids. As DNA, the CDR3 is TGTGCCAGCAGTGATTGGGACAGGGGGGATACCTACGAGCAGTACTTC. Translating gives CASSDWDRGDTYEQYF.

In its sample, this clone was seen a few times. The V and J genes are TRBV4-3 and TRBJ1-6; tentatively, D is TRBD1 (5 bases). Germline V gene sequence: CDR1 LGHNA, CDR2 YSLEER. Trimming left V 3 bases short and J 6 bases short, with 15 bases between. This CDR3 region has 16 residues. CDR3 amino acids: CASSQEGRGINSPLHF. CDR3 nucleotide sequence: TGCGCCAGCAGCCAGGAGGGACGGGGGATTAATTCACCCCTCCACTTT.

The chain has TRBV6-6 and TRBJ2-1; D gene unclear. The CDR3 runs 13 residues. V lost 7 bases, J lost 4 bases, and 11 bases lay in between. CDR1 and CDR2 from the germline V gene are MNHNY and SVGAGI (reference sequence). CDR3 sequence (DNA): TGTGCCAGCACCTATGGGAATTACAATGAGCAGTTCTTC. Translating it yields CASTYGNYNEQFF.

The genes are TRBV21-1 and TRBJ2-1; the table's D call of TRBD1 was not tested on the DNA. TRBV21-1 is a pseudogene locus. The CDR3 covers 16 residues. CDR3 protein: CASSKAPGDAYNEQFF. The CDR3 nucleotides read TGTGCCAGCAGCAAAGCCCCAGGGGATGCATACAATGAGCAGTTCTTC.

The V call is TRBV7-3, the J call TRBJ2-2; a possible D gene is TRBD1 (5 bases). The V and J ends lost 5 bases and 8 bases respectively, with 12 bases between them. The CDR3 is 13 residues long. Germline CDR1 SGHTA, CDR2 FQGTGA. DNA of the CDR3: TGTGCCAGCAGCGAATCAGGGCCTGGGGAGCTGTTTTTT. This sequence encodes CASSESGPGELFF.

The chain is built from TRBV27 and TRBJ2-2; D gene ambiguous. Between the trimmed V and J ends, which lost 6 bases and 4 bases, there was a span of 12 bases. CDR3 length: 14 amino acids. Germline V lookup: CDR1 MNHEY, CDR2 SMNVEV (reference sequence). This CDR3 reads CASSPFVSTGELFF. The DNA of the CDR3 is TGTGCCAGCAGCCCTTTTGTGAGCACCGGGGAGCTGTTTTTT.